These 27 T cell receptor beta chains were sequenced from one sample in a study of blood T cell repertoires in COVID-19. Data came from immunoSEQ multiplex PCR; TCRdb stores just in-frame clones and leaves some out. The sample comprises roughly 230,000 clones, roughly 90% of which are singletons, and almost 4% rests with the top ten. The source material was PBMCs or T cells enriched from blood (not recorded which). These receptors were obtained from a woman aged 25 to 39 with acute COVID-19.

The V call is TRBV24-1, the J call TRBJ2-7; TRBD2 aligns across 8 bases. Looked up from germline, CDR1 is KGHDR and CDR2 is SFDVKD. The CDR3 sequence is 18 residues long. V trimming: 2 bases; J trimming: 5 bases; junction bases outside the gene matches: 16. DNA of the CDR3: TGTGCCACCAGTGATTATCAGATTTTGGGGCGGGGGGCGCACGAGCAGTACTTC. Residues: CATSDYQILGRGAHEQYF.

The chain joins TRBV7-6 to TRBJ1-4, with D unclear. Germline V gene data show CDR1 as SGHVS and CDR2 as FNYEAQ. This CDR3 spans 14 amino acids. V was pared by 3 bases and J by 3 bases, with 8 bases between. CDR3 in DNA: TGTGCCAGCAGCTTGACCGGGTCTAATGAAAAACTGTTTTTT. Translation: CASSLTGSNEKLFF.

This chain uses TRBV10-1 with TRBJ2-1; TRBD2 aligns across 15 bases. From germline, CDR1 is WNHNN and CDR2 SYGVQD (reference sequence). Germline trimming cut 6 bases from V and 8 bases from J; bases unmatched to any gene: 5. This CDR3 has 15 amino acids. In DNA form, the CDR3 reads TGCGCCAGCAGCCGGACTAGCGGGGGGGTCGATGAGCAGTTCTTC. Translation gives CASSRTSGGVDEQFF.

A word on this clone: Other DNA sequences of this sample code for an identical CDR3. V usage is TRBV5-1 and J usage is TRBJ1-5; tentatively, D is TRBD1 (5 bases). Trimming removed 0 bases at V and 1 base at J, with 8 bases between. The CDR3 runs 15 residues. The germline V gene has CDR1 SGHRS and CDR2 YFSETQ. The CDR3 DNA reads TGCGCCAGCAGCTTGGACGGGGGAAGCAATCAGCCCCAGCATTTT. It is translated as CASSLDGGSNQPQHF. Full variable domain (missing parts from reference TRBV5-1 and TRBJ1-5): KAGVTQTPRYLIKTRGQQVTLSCSPISGHRSVSWYQQTPGQGLQFLFEYFSETQRNKGNFPGRFSGRQFSNSRSEMNVSTLELGDSALYLCASSLDGGSNQPQHFGDGTRLSIL.

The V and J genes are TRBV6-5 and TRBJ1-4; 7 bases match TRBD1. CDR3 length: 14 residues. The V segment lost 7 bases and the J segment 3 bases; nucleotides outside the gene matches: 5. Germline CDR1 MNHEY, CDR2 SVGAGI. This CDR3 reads CASNRQGANEKLFF. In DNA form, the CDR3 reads TGTGCCAGCAACAGACAGGGAGCTAATGAAAAACTGTTTTTT.

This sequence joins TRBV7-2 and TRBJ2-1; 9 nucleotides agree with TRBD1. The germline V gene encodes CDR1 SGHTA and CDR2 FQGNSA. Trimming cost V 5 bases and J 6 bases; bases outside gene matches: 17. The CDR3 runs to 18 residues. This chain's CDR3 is CASSLTPVDRGSSNEQFF. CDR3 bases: TGTGCCAGCAGCCTGACCCCCGTAGACAGGGGGTCTTCCAATGAGCAGTTCTTC.

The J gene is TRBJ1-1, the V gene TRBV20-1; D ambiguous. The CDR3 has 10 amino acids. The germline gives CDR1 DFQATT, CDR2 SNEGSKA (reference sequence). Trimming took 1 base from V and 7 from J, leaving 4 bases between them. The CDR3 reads CSARVGEAFF. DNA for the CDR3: TGCAGTGCTAGAGTCGGTGAAGCTTTCTTT.

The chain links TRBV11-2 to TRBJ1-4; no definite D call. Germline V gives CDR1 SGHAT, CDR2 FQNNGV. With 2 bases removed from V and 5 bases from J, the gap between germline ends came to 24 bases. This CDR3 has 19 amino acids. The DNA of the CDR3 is TGTGCCAGCAGCTTATTAGTGGGTTTAACGGGAAGCGAAAATGAAAAACTGTTTTTT. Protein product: CASSLLVGLTGSENEKLFF.

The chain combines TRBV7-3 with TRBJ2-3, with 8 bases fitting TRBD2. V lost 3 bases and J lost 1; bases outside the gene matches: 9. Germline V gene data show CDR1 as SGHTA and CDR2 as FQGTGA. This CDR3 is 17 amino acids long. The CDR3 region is CASSLYTGGPGTDTQYF. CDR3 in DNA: TGTGCCAGCAGCTTGTATACGGGGGGGCCGGGCACAGATACGCAGTATTTT. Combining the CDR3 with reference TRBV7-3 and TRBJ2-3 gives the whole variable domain GAGVSQTPSNKVTEKGKYVELRCDPISGHTALYWYRQSLGQGPEFLIYFQGTGAADDSGLPNDRFFAVRPEGSVSTLKIQRTERGDSAVYLCASSLYTGGPGTDTQYFGPGTRLTVL.

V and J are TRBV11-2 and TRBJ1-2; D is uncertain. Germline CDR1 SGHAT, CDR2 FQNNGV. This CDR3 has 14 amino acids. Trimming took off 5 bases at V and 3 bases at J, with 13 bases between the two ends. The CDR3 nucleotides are TGTGCCAGCAGCCCAACGATGGAGTACTATGGCTACACCTTC. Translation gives CASSPTMEYYGYTF.

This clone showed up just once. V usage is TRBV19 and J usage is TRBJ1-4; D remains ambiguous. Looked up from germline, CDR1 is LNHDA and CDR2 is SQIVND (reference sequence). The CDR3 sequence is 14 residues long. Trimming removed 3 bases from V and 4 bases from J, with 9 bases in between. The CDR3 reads CASSMRADNEKLFF. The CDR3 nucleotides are TGTGCCAGTAGTATGCGGGCCGATAATGAAAAACTGTTTTTT.

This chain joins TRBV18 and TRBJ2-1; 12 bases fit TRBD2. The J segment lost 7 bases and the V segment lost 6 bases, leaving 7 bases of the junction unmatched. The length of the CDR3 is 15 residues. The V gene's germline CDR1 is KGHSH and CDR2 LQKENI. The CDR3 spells CASSAGTSGWNEQFF. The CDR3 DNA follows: TGTGCCAGCTCGGCCGGGACTAGCGGGTGGAATGAGCAGTTCTTC.

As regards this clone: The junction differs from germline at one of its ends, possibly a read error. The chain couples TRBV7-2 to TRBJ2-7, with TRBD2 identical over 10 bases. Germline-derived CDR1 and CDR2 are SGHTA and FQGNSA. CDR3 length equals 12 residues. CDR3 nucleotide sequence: TGTGCCAGCAGCTCTGGACTAGCGGACAAGCACTTC. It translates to CASSSGLADKHF.

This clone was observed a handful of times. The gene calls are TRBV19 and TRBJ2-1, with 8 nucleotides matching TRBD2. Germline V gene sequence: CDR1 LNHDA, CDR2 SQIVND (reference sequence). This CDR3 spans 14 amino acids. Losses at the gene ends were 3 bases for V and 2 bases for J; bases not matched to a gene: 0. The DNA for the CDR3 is TGTGCCAGTAGTATGCGGGGGGCCTACAATGAGCAGTTCTTC. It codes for CASSMRGAYNEQFF.

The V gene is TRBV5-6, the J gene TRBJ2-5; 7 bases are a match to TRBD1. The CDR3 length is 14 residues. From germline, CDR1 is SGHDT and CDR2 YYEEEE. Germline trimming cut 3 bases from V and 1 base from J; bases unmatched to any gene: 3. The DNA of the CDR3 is TGTGCCAGCAGCTCGACAGGGACCCAAGAGACCCAGTACTTC. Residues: CASSSTGTQETQYF. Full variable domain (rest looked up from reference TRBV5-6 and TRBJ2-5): DAGVTQSPTHLIKTRGQQVTLRCSPKSGHDTVSWYQQALGQGPQFIFQYYEEEERQRGNFPDRFSGHQFPNYSSELNVNALLLGDSALYLCASSSTGTQETQYFGPGTRLLVL.

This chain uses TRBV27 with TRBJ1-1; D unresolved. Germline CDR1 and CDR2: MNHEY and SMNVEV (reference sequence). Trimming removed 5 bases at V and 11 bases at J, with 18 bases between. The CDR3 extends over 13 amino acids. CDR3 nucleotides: TGTGCCAGCAGTAGGACTATAATGGGCGACGCTTTCTTT. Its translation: CASSRTIMGDAFF.

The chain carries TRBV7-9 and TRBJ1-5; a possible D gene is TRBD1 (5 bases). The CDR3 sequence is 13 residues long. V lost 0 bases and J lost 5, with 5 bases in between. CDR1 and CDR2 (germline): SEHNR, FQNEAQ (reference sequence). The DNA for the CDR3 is TGTGCCAGCAGCTTAGCCAGGGATCAGCCCCAGCATTTT. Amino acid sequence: CASSLARDQPQHF.

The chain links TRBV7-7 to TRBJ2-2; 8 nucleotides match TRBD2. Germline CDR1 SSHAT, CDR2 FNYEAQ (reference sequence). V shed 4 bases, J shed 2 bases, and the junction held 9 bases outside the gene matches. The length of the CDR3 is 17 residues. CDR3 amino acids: CASSSSGGLINTGELFF. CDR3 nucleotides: TGTGCCAGCAGCTCCAGCGGGGGCCTAATAAACACCGGGGAGCTGTTTTTT.

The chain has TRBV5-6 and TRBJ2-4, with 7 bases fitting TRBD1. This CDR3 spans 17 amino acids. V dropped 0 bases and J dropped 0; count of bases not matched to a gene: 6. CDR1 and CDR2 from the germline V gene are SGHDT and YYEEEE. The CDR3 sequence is CASSLAGTDSAKNIQYF. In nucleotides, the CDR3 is TGTGCCAGCAGCTTGGCTGGGACAGATTCAGCCAAAAACATTCAGTACTTC. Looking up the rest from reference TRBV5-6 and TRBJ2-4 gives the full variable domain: DAGVTQSPTHLIKTRGQQVTLRCSPKSGHDTVSWYQQALGQGPQFIFQYYEEEERQRGNFPDRFSGHQFPNYSSELNVNALLLGDSALYLCASSLAGTDSAKNIQYFGAGTRLSVL.

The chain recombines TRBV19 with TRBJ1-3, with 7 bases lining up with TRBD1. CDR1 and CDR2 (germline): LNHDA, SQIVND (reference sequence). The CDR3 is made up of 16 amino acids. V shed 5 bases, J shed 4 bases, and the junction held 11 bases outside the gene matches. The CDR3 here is CASSPRGTASGNTIYF. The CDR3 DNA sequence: TGTGCCAGTAGTCCCAGAGGGACAGCCAGCGGAAACACCATATATTTT.

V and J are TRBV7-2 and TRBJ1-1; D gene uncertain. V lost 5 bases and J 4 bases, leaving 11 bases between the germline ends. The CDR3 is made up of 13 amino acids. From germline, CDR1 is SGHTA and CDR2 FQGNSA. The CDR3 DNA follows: TGTGCCAGCAGCGAAAAAAGGAGCACTGAAGCTTTCTTT. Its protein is CASSEKRSTEAFF. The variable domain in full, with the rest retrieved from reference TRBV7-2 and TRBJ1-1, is GAGVSQSPSNKVTEKGKDVELRCDPISGHTALYWYRQSLGQGLEFLIYFQGNSAPDKSGLPSDRFSAERTGGSVSTLTIQRTQQEDSAVYLCASSEKRSTEAFFGQGTRLTVV.

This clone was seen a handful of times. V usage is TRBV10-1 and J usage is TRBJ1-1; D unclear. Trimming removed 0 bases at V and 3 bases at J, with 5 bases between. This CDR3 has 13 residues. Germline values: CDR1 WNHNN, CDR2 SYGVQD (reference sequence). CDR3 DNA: TGCGCCAGCAGTGAGTCACGGTACACTGAAGCTTTCTTT. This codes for CASSESRYTEAFF.

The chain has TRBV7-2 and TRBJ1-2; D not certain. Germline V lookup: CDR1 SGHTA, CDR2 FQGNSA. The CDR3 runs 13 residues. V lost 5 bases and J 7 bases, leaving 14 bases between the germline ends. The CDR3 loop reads CASSASNSRGYTF. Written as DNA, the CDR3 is TGTGCCAGCAGCGCATCCAACAGTCGTGGCTACACCTTC. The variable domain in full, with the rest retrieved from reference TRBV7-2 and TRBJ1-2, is GAGVSQSPSNKVTEKGKDVELRCDPISGHTALYWYRQSLGQGLEFLIYFQGNSAPDKSGLPSDRFSAERTGGSVSTLTIQRTQQEDSAVYLCASSASNSRGYTFGSGTRLTVV.

The CDR3, as DNA: TGTGCCAGCAGTCCGAGCCCAGGTTTGAATCAGCCCCAGCATTTT. Translated: CASSPSPGLNQPQHF. J is TRBJ1-5 and V is TRBV27; no clear D. This CDR3 has 15 residues. V shed 5 bases and J shed 4 bases, with 15 bases lying between them. Germline CDR1 MNHEY, CDR2 SMNVEV (reference sequence).

CDR3 amino acids: CSAGGGQGAGELFF. CDR3 in DNA: TGCAGCGCCGGTGGGGGACAGGGGGCCGGGGAGCTGTTTTTT. The chain couples TRBV29-1 to TRBJ2-2; 11 bases fit TRBD1. In germline, CDR1 is SQVTM, CDR2 ANQGSEA. CDR3 size: 14 residues. Trimming removed 7 bases from V and 6 bases from J; junction bases left unmatched: 7.

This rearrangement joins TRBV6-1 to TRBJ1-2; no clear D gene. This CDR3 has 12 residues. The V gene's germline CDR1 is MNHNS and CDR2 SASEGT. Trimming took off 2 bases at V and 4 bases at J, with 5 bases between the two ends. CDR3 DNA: TGTGCCAGCAGTGAATGGAGCTATGGCTACACCTTC. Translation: CASSEWSYGYTF.

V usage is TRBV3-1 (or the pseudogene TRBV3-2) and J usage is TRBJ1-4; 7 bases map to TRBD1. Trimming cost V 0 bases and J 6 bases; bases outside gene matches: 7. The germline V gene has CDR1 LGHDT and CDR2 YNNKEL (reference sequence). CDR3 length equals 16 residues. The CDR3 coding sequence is TGTGCCAGCAGCCAAGATGGAGGGGGCGGAGATGAAAAACTGTTTTTT. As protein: CASSQDGGGGDEKLFF.